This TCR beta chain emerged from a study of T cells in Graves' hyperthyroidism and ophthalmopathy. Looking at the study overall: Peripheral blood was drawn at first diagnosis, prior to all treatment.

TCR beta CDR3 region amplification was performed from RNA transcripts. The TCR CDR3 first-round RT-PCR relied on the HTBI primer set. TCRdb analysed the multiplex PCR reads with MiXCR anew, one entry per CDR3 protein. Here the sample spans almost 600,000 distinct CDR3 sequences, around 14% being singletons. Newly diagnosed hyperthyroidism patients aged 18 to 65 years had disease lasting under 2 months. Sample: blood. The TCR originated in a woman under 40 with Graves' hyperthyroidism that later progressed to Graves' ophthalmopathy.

Here the CDR3 reads CASSQVPSGGEQFF. CDR3 DNA: TGCGCCAGCAGCCAAGTTCCTAGCGGCGGTGAGCAGTTCTTC. The chain uses TRBV4-3 and TRBJ2-1; 7 nucleotides agree with TRBD2. Germline V gene data show CDR1 as LGHNA and CDR2 as YSLEER. This CDR3 has 14 amino acids. J gave up 9 bases and V 1 base, and 6 bases lay outside the gene matches.